This TCR beta chain was recovered during a study of blood T cell repertoires in COVID-19. Study background: The United States, Italy and Spain provided the acute and convalescent COVID-19 samples.

Sequencing used immunoSEQ multiplex PCR; TCRdb keeps in-frame clones, though not all of them. Here the sample spans about 200,000 clones, approximately 78% being singletons. Germline lookup yields CDR1 LGHDT and CDR2 YNNKEL (reference sequence). The CDR3 covers 17 residues. Deletions cut 0 bases from V and 0 bases from J, with 13 bases between. Sample: peripheral blood. The V call is TRBV3-1 (or the pseudogene TRBV3-2), the J call TRBJ2-3; unclear D gene. This sequence originates from a woman older than 75 with acute or convalescent COVID-19. CDR3 nucleotide sequence: TGTGCCAGCAGCCAAGAGCCGCGGCTGACTAGCACAGATACGCAGTATTTT. Protein sequence: CASSQEPRLTSTDTQYF.